This T cell receptor beta chain was sequenced for a study of blood T cell repertoires in COVID-19. The wider study: PBMCs, B-cell-depleted T cells, or T cells were the source of the cDNA or gDNA that made up the material.

The J segment lost 5 bases and the V segment lost 6 bases, leaving 9 bases of the junction unmatched. CDR1 MDHEN and CDR2 SYDVKM come from the germline V gene. The CDR3 totals 14 residues. Per the original data handling: Amplified reference gene primers provided the basis for estimating nucleated cell counts. The assay was immunoSEQ multiplex PCR, and TCRdb's table has in-frame clones only and misses some. That table gives V, J and clone size, and the DNA gave D and trimming. This sample has roughly 100,000 clones, with 86% found just once. V usage is TRBV28 and J usage is TRBJ1-1; 7 bases are a match to TRBD1. The TCR sequence derives from a human donor in a cohort sampled during active COVID-19. Sequenced sample: peripheral blood. In DNA, the CDR3 is TGTGCCAGCAGATTGACAGGGATGCGGACTGAAGCTTTCTTT. It is translated as CASRLTGMRTEAFF.